This TCR beta chain came from a study of blood T cells in healthy people across ages. The CDR3 spans 17 residues. Trimming at V came to 6 bases and at J to 0 bases, leaving 10 bases not matched to a gene. CDR1 is MNHNS, CDR2 SASEGT, per germline. With a J-beta primer mix and a sample-barcoded 5' primer, a second PCR ran about 6 to 11 cycles. TCRdb reprocessed the 5' RACE reads with MiXCR, giving one entry per CDR3 protein. The table records approximately 600,000 distinct CDR3 sequences, 45% to 65% of them present only once. The chain employs TRBV6-1 and TRBJ1-4; TRBD1 agrees at 7 bases. This clonotype was sampled from a man in his 60s in good health. Material: blood. The CDR3 here is CASSRGGRPATNEKLFF. In DNA, the CDR3 is TGTGCCAGCAGCAGGGGGGGGAGGCCTGCAACTAATGAAAAACTGTTTTTT.